A single T cell receptor beta chain is shown here with its context. Antigen: not known. The PCR contained 60 Vbeta and 13 Jbeta primers. Sequencing used immunoSEQ multiplex PCR; TCRdb keeps in-frame clones, though not all of them. The sample holds 85,000 to 100,000 clones, about 83% seen once. Trimming removed 0 bases from V and 5 bases from J, with 10 bases in between. This CDR3 is 14 amino acids long. CDR1 KGHSH and CDR2 LQKENI come from the germline V gene. The data derive from a study of cytomegalovirus exposure and HLA in healthy donors. Study details: Out of several hundred genotyped donors, approximately 84% belonged to the Caucasian-associated ancestry cluster.

Study-wide points: Cytomegalovirus-associated status was assigned to about 180 TCR beta chains.

The TCR was taken from a woman between 18 and 30 years old in good health and CMV-seropositive. The sequenced sample consisted of PBMCs. The chain recombines TRBV18 with TRBJ2-5; perhaps TRBD2 as D (6 bases). Here the CDR3 reads CASSPPGRTETQYF. Here the CDR3 DNA reads TGTGCCAGCTCACCACCGGGGAGGACGGAGACCCAGTACTTC.